This passage covers 30 T cell receptor beta chains from one sample sequenced in a study of blood T cell repertoires in COVID-19. Measured with immunoSEQ multiplex PCR; TCRdb has only the in-frame clones, and not every one. In the table there are about 260,000 clones, about 89% of which are singletons. The specimen was peripheral blood. The receptors derive from a woman aged 45-60 years with acute or convalescent COVID-19.

The chain has TRBV24-1 and TRBJ2-1, with D unclear. Germline V CDR1 and CDR2: KGHDR, SFDVKD. The CDR3 is made up of 16 amino acids. The V and J ends lost 3 bases and 5 bases respectively, with 16 bases between them. The DNA of the CDR3 is TGTGCCACCAGTGATACCGCGGAGACCCCACACAATGAGCAGTTCTTC. This gives the protein CATSDTAETPHNEQFF.

This clone was counted between two and nine times. Other nucleotide sequences in the sample specify the same CDR3. The genes are TRBV28 and TRBJ1-2, with D possibly matching TRBD1 (5 bases). The germline V gene has CDR1 MDHEN and CDR2 SYDVKM. V dropped 2 bases and J dropped 5 bases, with 6 bases sitting between them. The CDR3 has 12 amino acids. The CDR3, as DNA: TGTGCCAGCAGTTTAGGGGGGTATGGCTACACCTTC. Translated: CASSLGGYGYTF.

CDR3 amino acids: CASSLTPTANTEAFF. In DNA, the CDR3 is TGTGCCAGCAGCTTAACGCCGACAGCGAACACTGAAGCTTTCTTT. The chain joins TRBV5-5 to TRBJ1-1, with D possibly matching TRBD1 (5 bases). CDR1 SGHKS and CDR2 YYEKEE come from the germline V gene (reference sequence). V was shortened by 2 bases and J by 1 base, with 12 bases between the two germline ends. The length of the CDR3 is 15 residues.

The chain uses TRBV30 and TRBJ2-3, with 7 bases identical to TRBD2. Germline V gives CDR1 GTSNPN, CDR2 SVGIG (reference sequence). CDR3 length: 14 residues. V trimming: 4 bases; J trimming: 0 bases; junction bases outside the gene matches: 4. The CDR3 sequence: CAWTPGLSTDTQYF. Here the CDR3 DNA reads TGTGCCTGGACTCCGGGACTAAGCACAGATACGCAGTATTTT. The whole variable domain, filled in from reference TRBV30 and TRBJ2-3, reads SQTIHQWPATLVQPVGSPLSLECTVEGTSNPNLYWYRQAAGRGLQLLFYSVGIGQISSEVPQNLSASRPQDRQFILSSKKLLLSDSGFYLCAWTPGLSTDTQYFGPGTRLTVL.

This clone was observed a few times. The rearrangement joins TRBV28 to TRBJ1-5; TRBD1 matches at 10 bases. V shed 0 bases and J 1 base; nucleotides not matched to a gene: 0. The CDR3 totals 16 residues. Germline CDR1 and CDR2: MDHEN and SYDVKM. CDR3: CASSLWGQGSNQPQHF. In nucleotides, the CDR3 is TGTGCCAGCAGTTTATGGGGACAGGGGAGCAATCAGCCCCAGCATTTT.

This clone was detected a few times. Here the CDR3 reads CASSPSQLNYGYTF. For the CDR3, the DNA is TGTGCCAGCAGCCCCTCACAGCTGAACTATGGCTACACCTTC. The chain combines TRBV3-1 (or the pseudogene TRBV3-2) with TRBJ1-2; no clear D. There are 14 residues in the CDR3. With 4 bases removed from V and 2 bases from J, the gap between germline ends came to 11 bases. The germline CDR1 and CDR2 sequences are LGHDT and YNNKEL (reference sequence).

The genes are TRBV4-2 and TRBJ1-1; D is perhaps TRBD1 (5 bases). This CDR3 has 15 residues. V was clipped by 1 base and J by 6 bases, with 15 bases between them. Germline values: CDR1 LGHNA, CDR2 YNFKEQ. CDR3 sequence: CASSQARQYSPEAFF. The CDR3 DNA is TGTGCCAGCAGCCAAGCTCGACAGTACAGTCCTGAAGCTTTCTTT.

V and J are TRBV4-1 and TRBJ1-1; D unclear. With 2 bases removed from V and 5 bases from J, the gap between germline ends came to 15 bases. Germline V gene lookup returns CDR1 MGHRA and CDR2 YSYEKL. The CDR3 is 15 residues long. CDR3 bases: TGCGCCAGCAGCCAACCTAACCGGAGGAGGACTGAAGCTTTCTTT. As protein: CASSQPNRRRTEAFF.

CDR3 loop: CASSVEGVYNSPLHF. The CDR3 bases are TGTGCCAGCAGCGTAGAAGGGGTTTATAATTCACCCCTCCACTTT. This chain links TRBV9 with TRBJ1-6, with D possibly TRBD1 on 5 matching bases. V lost 0 bases, J lost 4 bases, and 8 bases lay in between. The CDR3 contains 15 residues. Germline lookup yields CDR1 SGDLS and CDR2 YYNGEE. The complete variable domain, with remaining parts taken from reference TRBV9 and TRBJ1-6, reads DSGVTQTPKHLITATGQRVTLRCSPRSGDLSVYWYQQSLDQGLQFLIQYYNGEERAKGNILERFSAQQFPDLHSELNLSSLELGDSALYFCASSVEGVYNSPLHFGNGTRLTVT.

A word on this clone: Other DNA sequences within the sample encode an identical CDR3. This chain uses TRBV28 with TRBJ1-2; tentatively, D is TRBD1 (5 bases). CDR3 length equals 12 residues. The V gene's germline CDR1 is MDHEN and CDR2 SYDVKM. V lost 2 bases to trimming and J lost 8 bases, with 9 bases between them. The CDR3 reads CASSLRGYGYTF. CDR3 nucleotides: TGTGCCAGCAGTTTAAGGGGTTACGGCTACACCTTC.

This chain connects TRBV18 to TRBJ2-7; 10 positions agree with TRBD1. The CDR3 extends over 15 amino acids. V was pared by 3 bases and J by 2 bases, with 4 bases of the junction left unmatched. Germline CDR1 and CDR2: KGHSH and LQKENI. The chain's CDR3 is CASSPRQGATYEQYF. CDR3 nucleotides: TGTGCCAGCTCACCTAGACAGGGGGCGACCTACGAGCAGTACTTC.

This rearrangement joins TRBV24-1 to TRBJ2-5; D is possibly TRBD1 (6 bases). The CDR3 consists of 13 residues. CDR1 is KGHDR, CDR2 SFDVKD, per germline. Deletions cut 4 bases from V and 7 bases from J, with 12 bases between. The DNA for the CDR3 is TGTGCCACCAGTGACCAGGACAGCTCGACCCAGTACTTC. Its protein product is CATSDQDSSTQYF.

The rearrangement links TRBV5-5 to TRBJ2-7, with 10 bases fitting TRBD1. CDR1 is SGHKS, CDR2 YYEKEE, per germline (reference sequence). Trimming removed 4 bases from V and 0 bases from J; junction bases left unmatched: 7. This CDR3 contains 16 residues. The CDR3: CASSLDRGWDSYEQYF. In nucleotides, the CDR3 is TGTGCCAGCAGCCTGGACAGGGGGTGGGACTCCTACGAGCAGTACTTC.

V gene TRBV9 combines with J gene TRBJ2-3, with D possibly being TRBD1 (5 bases). The germline CDR1 and CDR2 sequences are SGDLS and YYNGEE. V was pared by 2 bases and J by 7 bases, with 8 bases between. The CDR3 sequence is 12 residues long. CDR3 bases: TGTGCCAGCAGCGTTGGACAAAATACGCAGTATTTT. It translates to CASSVGQNTQYF. The full variable domain, rest sourced from reference TRBV9 and TRBJ2-3, is DSGVTQTPKHLITATGQRVTLRCSPRSGDLSVYWYQQSLDQGLQFLIQYYNGEERAKGNILERFSAQQFPDLHSELNLSSLELGDSALYFCASSVGQNTQYFGPGTRLTVL.

This chain connects TRBV5-1 to TRBJ2-3; 7 positions agree with TRBD2. The germline gives CDR1 SGHRS, CDR2 YFSETQ. The CDR3 is made up of 14 amino acids. The ends lost 0 bases at V and 4 bases at J; junction bases unmatched: 2. CDR3 nucleotide sequence: TGCGCCAGCAGCTTGGGGGCGGGAGCAGATACGCAGTATTTT. It specifies CASSLGAGADTQYF.

V is TRBV19 and J is TRBJ2-7; D ambiguous. CDR1 LNHDA and CDR2 SQIVND come from the germline V gene (reference sequence). V lost 2 bases and J lost 6, with 14 bases in between. This CDR3 is 14 amino acids long. CDR3 DNA sequence: TGTGCCAGTAGTATAAATGGAGTAGTCAGCGAGCAGTACTTC. Translation: CASSINGVVSEQYF.

The rearrangement links TRBV4-1 to TRBJ2-1; TRBD2 agrees at 11 bases. V lost 1 base, J lost 15 bases, and 5 bases stayed unmatched. The CDR3 sequence is 13 residues long. Germline assignment: CDR1 MGHRA and CDR2 YSYEKL. CDR3 DNA: TGCGCCAGCAGCCAAGTAGCGGGAGGGCCACCGTTCTTC. Translated: CASSQVAGGPPFF.

The chain has TRBV6-1 and TRBJ2-7, with D maybe TRBD1 (5 bases). V gave up 2 bases and J gave up 4 bases, with 21 bases separating them. The CDR3 has 17 amino acids. Germline V CDR1 and CDR2: MNHNS, SASEGT. The CDR3 coding sequence is TGTGCCAGCAGTGAATTCTCTTTTGGGCAGGGCGTGTACGAGCAGTACTTC. As protein: CASSEFSFGQGVYEQYF.

The count of this clone is one. This rearrangement joins TRBV30 to TRBJ2-7; 9 nucleotides line up with TRBD1. V lost 3 bases to trimming and J lost 4 bases; unmatched junction nucleotides: 4. The CDR3 contains 13 residues. Germline assignment: CDR1 GTSNPN and CDR2 SVGIG (reference sequence). Here the CDR3 reads CAWRDRGMYEQYF. The CDR3 coding sequence is TGTGCCTGGAGGGACAGGGGTATGTACGAGCAGTACTTC. Full variable domain (outside the CDR3, taken from reference TRBV30 and TRBJ2-7): SQTIHQWPATLVQPVGSPLSLECTVEGTSNPNLYWYRQAAGRGLQLLFYSVGIGQISSEVPQNLSASRPQDRQFILSSKKLLLSDSGFYLCAWRDRGMYEQYFGPGTRLTVT.

V usage is TRBV9 and J usage is TRBJ2-3, with a possible D match to TRBD2 (6 bases). CDR1 SGDLS and CDR2 YYNGEE come from the germline V gene. The CDR3 runs 15 residues. V lost 3 bases to trimming and J lost 6 bases, with 17 bases between them. The CDR3, as DNA: TGTGCCAGCAGCGCCGGGAGCAAGGGTTGGGATACGCAGTATTTT. It codes for CASSAGSKGWDTQYF.

The CDR3 is CASSYTPGLAGIASYEQYF. CDR3 nucleotides: TGTGCCAGCAGCTACACACCCGGACTAGCGGGGATTGCCTCCTACGAGCAGTACTTC. This chain joins TRBV11-3 and TRBJ2-7, with 12 bases that match TRBD2. Germline V CDR1 and CDR2: SGHNT, YENEEA. With V trimmed by 4 bases and J by 0 bases, 13 bases remained unmatched. The CDR3 contains 19 residues.

This clone has a handful of counts. The V gene is TRBV7-8, the J gene TRBJ2-2; D possibly corresponds to TRBD1 (6 bases). This CDR3 comprises 16 residues. V was cut by 6 bases and J by 0 bases, with 14 bases left in between. The germline V gene encodes CDR1 SGHVS and CDR2 FQNEAQ. CDR3 amino acids: CASSLLTGSNTGELFF. The CDR3 coding sequence is TGTGCCAGCAGTTTGCTGACAGGATCGAACACCGGGGAGCTGTTTTTT.

V is TRBV4-1 and J is TRBJ2-2, with D maybe TRBD2 (7 bases). The V end lost 2 bases, the J end lost 6 bases, and 19 bases lay between the germline ends. The CDR3 is 17 amino acids. From germline, CDR1 is MGHRA and CDR2 YSYEKL. CDR3 residues: CASSQLGGRVLAGELFF. The DNA of the CDR3 is TGCGCCAGCAGCCAATTGGGGGGGCGCGTTTTGGCCGGGGAGCTGTTTTTT.

This chain joins TRBV6-6 and TRBJ2-7, with 7 bases fitting TRBD2. There are 13 residues in the CDR3. After removal of 7 bases from V and 7 bases from J, the junction contained 10 bases not matched to a gene. Germline CDR1 reads MNHNY; CDR2 reads SVGAGI (reference sequence). CDR3 coding DNA: TGTGCCAGCAATCCAGCGGGACGGGGAGAGCAGTACTTC. This translates into CASNPAGRGEQYF.

The chain's CDR3 is CASRPTGGTEAFF. In DNA form, the CDR3 reads TGTGCCAGCAGGCCTACAGGGGGGACTGAAGCTTTCTTT. The chain combines TRBV7-3 with TRBJ1-1; 8 bases line up with TRBD1. The trim removed 6 bases at V and 5 bases at J, leaving 5 bases unmatched. The germline V gene encodes CDR1 SGHTA and CDR2 FQGTGA. The CDR3 contains 13 residues.

The chain uses TRBV5-4 and TRBJ1-2, with D tentatively TRBD1 (5 bases). The germline V gene has CDR1 SGHNT and CDR2 YYREEE (reference sequence). V lost 3 bases and J lost 3, with 12 bases in between. The CDR3 extends over 14 amino acids. In DNA, the CDR3 is TGTGCCAGCAGCTCCGATCTGACAGACTATGGCTACACCTTC. It encodes CASSSDLTDYGYTF.

This clone was detected ten times or more. The genes are TRBV10-3 and TRBJ1-6; TRBD1 might be the D (5 bases). Germline V gene lookup returns CDR1 ENHRY and CDR2 SYGVKD. V was pared by 7 bases and J by 10 bases, with 14 bases between. The CDR3 extends over 13 amino acids. CDR3 in amino acids: CAIKGSPESPLHF. DNA of the CDR3: TGTGCCATCAAGGGGTCCCCTGAATCACCCCTCCACTTT.

This rearrangement joins TRBV4-1 to TRBJ2-1; TRBD2 agrees at 7 bases. The CDR3 runs 16 residues. Losses at the gene ends were 3 bases for V and 2 bases for J; bases not matched to a gene: 7. CDR1 and CDR2 (germline): MGHRA, YSYEKL. CDR3 amino acids: CASSQGREPPYNEQFF. CDR3 in DNA: TGCGCCAGCAGCCAGGGGCGGGAGCCCCCCTACAATGAGCAGTTCTTC.

This CDR3 reads CASSFRGTNEKLFF. CDR3 DNA sequence: TGTGCCAGCAGTTTTCGGGGAACTAATGAAAAACTGTTTTTT. The J gene is TRBJ1-4, the V gene TRBV27; D remains unclear. Trimming shortened V by 3 bases and J by 1 base, and 6 bases separated the two germline ends. CDR1 is MNHEY and CDR2 is SMNVEV in the germline V gene (reference sequence). The CDR3 extends over 14 amino acids.

This chain connects TRBV18 to TRBJ2-7; 7 bases are shared with TRBD1. The CDR3 runs to 14 residues. J gave up 3 bases and V 6 bases, and 8 bases lay outside the gene matches. The V gene's germline CDR1 is KGHSH and CDR2 LQKENI. In DNA, the CDR3 is TGTGCCAGCTCGAACCAGGGACAGAGCTACGAGCAGTACTTC. Amino acid sequence: CASSNQGQSYEQYF.